This T cell receptor (beta chain) was sequenced in a study of Ad26.COV2.S vaccination and SARS-CoV-2 variants. Study information: Into the muscle, Ad26.COV2.S was dosed once or twice, 56 days apart.

Overall study findings and caveats: Measurement of non-spike TCR breadth gave similar results in vaccine and placebo recipients. Among vaccine recipients, spike-specific TCR breadth exceeded that of placebo recipients.

V was clipped by 4 bases and J by 0 bases, with 9 bases between them. This CDR3 comprises 13 residues. Germline CDR1 SQVTM, CDR2 ANQGSEA. Treatment indicated: roughly 20 received Ad26.COV2.S at low or high dose, single or two shots; roughly five received placebo; per-sample allocation not given. Sampling occurred on day 63 after the first vaccine or placebo injection. This Boston cohort included adults aged 18-55 years. Profiling relied on immunoSEQ multiplex PCR, and the TCRdb table lists in-frame clones only, not all of them. The sample has roughly 460,000 clones; 89% are singletons. A note on this clone: Antigen unknown.

Sequenced here: peripheral blood, sampled in a trial of Ad26.COV2.S vaccine versus placebo. The chain has TRBV29-1 and TRBJ1-1; D is undetermined. The TCR comes from a person aged 18-65 years who received the Ad26.COV2.S COVID-19 vaccine or a placebo. The CDR3 region has the DNA TGCAGCGTTGGCGGGGTCATGAACACTGAAGCTTTCTTT. Amino acid sequence: CSVGGVMNTEAFF. Filled out from reference TRBV29-1 and TRBJ1-1, the complete variable domain reads SAVISQKPSRDICQRGTSLTIQCQVDSQVTMMFWYRQQPGQSLTLIATANQGSEATYESGFVIDKFPISRPNLTFSTLTVSNMSPEDSSIYLCSVGGVMNTEAFFGQGTRLTVV.